This T cell receptor beta chain was documented in a study of T-cell reconstitution after alpha-beta-depleted transplantation in children. Study-wide results and limits: The study reportedly traced alpha-beta T cells about two months after transplant to several hundred expanded graft clones. A year post-transplant, T-cell counts and diversity derived mostly from newly produced T cells.

In regard to this clonotype: Its antigen is still unknown.

Trimming took 1 base from V and 5 from J, leaving 6 bases between them. CDR1 is SGHRS and CDR2 is YFSETQ in the germline V gene. This CDR3 is 13 amino acids long. Unique molecular identifiers featured in how the TCRbeta library was prepared. MiXCR was run by TCRdb on the PCR reads, yielding one entry per CDR3 protein. The sample has 540,000 or so distinct CDR3 sequences, more than 20% seen once; the top ten hold less than 15%. The sequence was obtained from a boy in the first two years of life who had a stem cell transplant for acute myeloid leukemia, so the T cells may come from the graft donor. This rearrangement joins TRBV5-1 to TRBJ2-2; no reliable D call. The sequences come from PBMCs, mostly from graft donor cells, collected 360 days after TCRalphabeta/CD19-depleted stem cell transplant. DNA for the CDR3: TGCGCCAGCAGCTTGTCAGAGACCGGGGAGCTGTTTTTT. Its protein is CASSLSETGELFF.